Each of the 3 T cell receptor beta chains below was sequenced from the same sample in a study of blood T cell repertoires in COVID-19. Data came from immunoSEQ multiplex PCR; TCRdb stores just in-frame clones and leaves some out. The sample consists of 250,000 to 350,000 clones, about 90% of them appearing once. The sample taken for sequencing was peripheral blood. Source of these receptors: a woman younger than 45 with COVID-19, enrolled during active disease.

In this sample, this clone turned up once. The chain links TRBV7-2 to TRBJ2-3; 8 positions match TRBD1. There are 13 residues in the CDR3. J gave up 8 bases and V 6 bases, and 7 bases lay outside the gene matches. The germline V gene has CDR1 SGHTA and CDR2 FQGNSA. The CDR3: CASRAQDRGTQYF. The CDR3 DNA sequence: TGTGCCAGCAGGGCCCAAGACAGGGGTACGCAGTATTTT. The whole variable domain, remainder taken from reference TRBV7-2 and TRBJ2-3, is GAGVSQSPSNKVTEKGKDVELRCDPISGHTALYWYRQSLGQGLEFLIYFQGNSAPDKSGLPSDRFSAERTGGSVSTLTIQRTQQEDSAVYLCASRAQDRGTQYFGPGTRLTVL.

The chain joins TRBV2 to TRBJ1-1, with 9 nucleotides matching TRBD1. The CDR3 totals 14 residues. Trimming took 6 bases from V and 6 from J; bases not matched to a gene: 8. Germline CDR1 reads SNHLY; CDR2 reads FYNNEI. This CDR3 is CASRADRGDPEAFF. CDR3 in DNA: TGTGCCAGCAGGGCTGACAGGGGGGATCCTGAAGCTTTCTTT.

V is TRBV19 and J is TRBJ1-1; the D gene is possibly TRBD1 (5 bases). Per the germline V gene, CDR1 is LNHDA and CDR2 is SQIVND (reference sequence). V lost 10 bases and J lost 3, with 24 bases in between. The CDR3 has 16 residues. In DNA, the CDR3 is TGTGCCACCAAAGCCCGTACTTGGGGCCGGGACACTGAAGCTTTCTTT. As protein: CATKARTWGRDTEAFF. The full variable domain, completed using reference TRBV19 and TRBJ1-1, is DGGITQSPKYLFRKEGQNVTLSCEQNLNHDAMYWYRQDPGQGLRLIYYSQIVNDFQKGDIAEGYSVSREKKESFPLTVTSAQKNPTAFYLCATKARTWGRDTEAFFGQGTRLTVV.